The source of this T cell receptor beta chain is a study of T-cell reconstitution after alpha-beta-depleted transplantation in children (dated by TCRdb to between 2015 and 2016). For the wider study: Using TCR repertoire profiling, the study quantitatively followed how T-cell immune reconstitution unfolded in children after TCRalphabeta/CD19-depleted allogeneic hematopoietic cell transplantation.

A remark on this clonotype: Its antigen target is currently unknown. One base away there is no much larger clone; base qualities are not given.

Library method: PCR. Data came from an Illumina HiSeq 2500. Molecular barcoding was employed in the preparation of TCR libraries, with unique molecular identifiers being used to normalize TCRbeta repertoire quantification. TCRdb's own reprocessing of the public reads used fastp at Q25 and MiXCR and kept productive beta chains. A single entry per CDR3 protein holds the most common genes and DNA from its merged rows. Across this sample there are more than 450,000 distinct CDR3 sequences, with 15% to 20% seen only once. The ten largest account for approximately 3% of the sample. This specimen consisted of PBMCs from the stem cell graft donor, obtained from the stem cell graft. This clonotype was sampled from a human donor who donated a stem cell graft to a child with acute lymphoblastic leukemia.

In nucleotide form, the sequence is TGTGCCAGCAGTTTTCCCCCTCAGGGTCAGCCCCAGCATTTT. It is translated as CASSFPPQGQPQHF. The sequence is built from TRBV12-3 or TRBV12-4 and TRBJ1-5; 5 matching bases give a weak D call of TRBD1. Taken from cysteine to phenylalanine, the CDR3 has 14 residues. Only the CDR3 DNA is retained, 42 bases long and in frame from the first base. The V and J ends are trimmed by 3 bases and 6 bases, leaving 12 bases between them.